The 9 T cell receptor beta chains reported below all come from one sample, sequenced in a study of blood T cell repertoires in COVID-19. Repertoires were generated with immunoSEQ multiplex PCR, while TCRdb's copy carries only in-frame clones and drops some. This table holds about 250,000 clones, approximately 90% found once. Material for sequencing was peripheral blood. All receptors come from a woman in her twenties or thirties with COVID-19, enrolled during active disease.

The V and J genes are TRBV5-1 and TRBJ2-2; D call uncertain. The V end lost 7 bases, the J end lost 5 bases, and 6 bases lay between the germline ends. There are 11 residues in the CDR3. Germline CDR1 reads SGHRS; CDR2 reads YFSETQ. The CDR3 nucleotides read TGCGCCAGCCGAGGAACCGGGGAGCTGTTTTTT. Translating it yields CASRGTGELFF. Complete variable domain (other parts from reference TRBV5-1 and TRBJ2-2): KAGVTQTPRYLIKTRGQQVTLSCSPISGHRSVSWYQQTPGQGLQFLFEYFSETQRNKGNFPGRFSGRQFSNSRSEMNVSTLELGDSALYLCASRGTGELFFGEGSRLTVL.

This chain's CDR3 is CASSLAPGGRTGELFF. The CDR3, as DNA: TGTGCCAGCAGCTTAGCCCCAGGGGGCCGTACCGGGGAGCTGTTTTTT. This chain links TRBV7-2 with TRBJ2-2; the match to TRBD1 covers 8 bases. The trim removed 0 bases at V and 5 bases at J, leaving 5 bases unmatched. CDR3 length: 16 residues. The V gene's germline CDR1 is SGHTA and CDR2 FQGNSA.

V and J are TRBV5-1 and TRBJ1-2, with 8 bases matching TRBD1. Germline V CDR1 and CDR2: SGHRS, YFSETQ. The ends lost 2 bases at V and 8 bases at J; junction bases unmatched: 8. The CDR3 has 14 amino acids. The CDR3: CASSLGQGANGYTF. The CDR3 DNA sequence: TGCGCCAGCAGCTTAGGGCAGGGGGCGAACGGCTACACCTTC.

The chain joins TRBV5-6 to TRBJ2-7; D is perhaps TRBD2 (7 bases). The ends were cut back, 3 bases at V and 6 bases at J, with 13 bases in the middle. This CDR3 is 13 amino acids long. Germline CDR1 and CDR2: SGHDT and YYEEEE. Here the CDR3 DNA reads TGTGCCAGCAGCTGGGGGGGGCGAAGCGAGCAGTACGTC. It is translated as CASSWGGRSEQYV.

The chain recombines TRBV24-1 with TRBJ2-1, with TRBD1 matching 10 bases. CDR3 length: 17 residues. V dropped 1 base and J dropped 8; count of bases not matched to a gene: 10. Per the germline V gene, CDR1 is KGHDR and CDR2 is SFDVKD. The CDR3, as DNA: TGTGCCACCAGTGATTTTAGGACAGGGGGGGAATTCGATGAGCAGTTCTTC. This translates into CATSDFRTGGEFDEQFF.

The chain's CDR3 is CSAYQGAEAFF. DNA of the CDR3: TGCAGTGCTTACCAGGGGGCCGAAGCTTTCTTT. The chain uses TRBV20-1 and TRBJ1-1; 8 bases map to TRBD1. Per germline, CDR1 DFQATT and CDR2 SNEGSKA (reference sequence). V dropped 5 bases and J dropped 8; count of bases not matched to a gene: 4. This CDR3 has 11 amino acids.

V gene TRBV19 combines with J gene TRBJ2-5, with D possibly being TRBD2 (5 bases). Deletions cut 5 bases from V and 2 bases from J, with 12 bases between. This CDR3 has 14 residues. The V gene's germline CDR1 is LNHDA and CDR2 SQIVND (reference sequence). CDR3 region: CASSPSGGQETQYF. In DNA, the CDR3 is TGTGCCAGTAGTCCAAGCGGAGGACAAGAGACCCAGTACTTC.

This clone was detected only once. The chain recombines TRBV27 with TRBJ2-2, with TRBD1 matching 8 bases. The CDR3 sequence is 17 residues long. In germline, CDR1 is MNHEY, CDR2 SMNVEV (reference sequence). J gave up 3 bases and V 2 bases, and 8 bases lay outside the gene matches. The CDR3 region has the DNA TGTGCCAGCAGTTTAATACAGGGGGGACGGGACACCGGGGAGCTGTTTTTT. Amino acid sequence: CASSLIQGGRDTGELFF.

The V and J genes are TRBV24-1 and TRBJ1-5, with D uncertain. The CDR3 has 13 amino acids. The germline CDR1 and CDR2 sequences are KGHDR and SFDVKD. Between the trimmed V and J ends, which lost 4 bases and 7 bases, there was a span of 10 bases. The CDR3 loop is CATSERASQPQHF. The CDR3 DNA reads as TGTGCCACCAGTGAGAGGGCGAGCCAGCCCCAGCATTTT.